The TCR beta chain under discussion was sequenced for a study of shared clonotypes between healthy human individuals. This CDR3 has 15 amino acids. Germline V lookup: CDR1 SGHAT, CDR2 FQDESV (reference sequence). V lost 5 bases to trimming and J lost 0 bases, with 10 bases between them. As to this clone: Its antigen remains unidentified.

Healthy adults negative for HIV, lacking recent acute infections or vaccinations, served as donors. Genomic DNA per cell subset filled all wells of several immunoSEQ plates. TCRdb's copy holds only in-frame clones and misses some; the assay was immunoSEQ multiplex PCR. The sample yields approximately 2.5 million clones, 93% seen once. Findings of the study overall: Clonotype sharing across several donors was observed for roughly 5% of naive CD4 clonotypes. All-four-donor shared clonotypes had higher generation probabilities than non-shared clonotypes did.

Material for sequencing was naive CD4+ T cells from PBMCs. Subset reported: CD45RA+ positively selected. The sequence was obtained from a man younger than 35 in good health. Some clones in this sample may be carry-over from other donors' samples. The chain uses TRBV11-1 and TRBJ2-2; TRBD1 is a possible D gene (6 bases). This chain's CDR3 is CASSPTGSNTGELFF. CDR3 DNA: TGTGCCAGCAGCCCTACAGGGTCGAACACCGGGGAGCTGTTTTTT.